The subject of this entry is one TCR beta chain. Assay: immunoSEQ multiplex PCR; the TCRdb copy retains only in-frame clones and omits some. The sample lists about 95,000 clones, roughly 90% seen once, with approximately 15% in the top ten. The data belong to a study of control samples from healthy donors and cancer patients. The CDR3 consists of 14 residues. V lost 1 base and J 0 bases, leaving 6 bases between the germline ends. Germline CDR1 is LGHDT and CDR2 is YNNKEL (reference sequence). The sequenced sample was blood. The chain carries TRBV3-1 (or the pseudogene TRBV3-2) and TRBJ1-1; no reliable D call. The TCR comes from a woman in her seventies in good health. This CDR3 is CASSQGRMNTEAFF. In nucleotides, the CDR3 is TGTGCCAGCAGCCAAGGACGGATGAACACTGAAGCTTTCTTT.